This record concerns one T cell receptor beta chain sequence. Its antigen is unknown. The source of the sample is a study of identical twins. Whole-study findings and limits: The more abundant beta clonotypes in cord blood had fewer insertions, and memory repertoires did not show this.

Unique molecular identifiers were present on the cDNA, and a universal primer site came from template switching. A single record per CDR3 protein comes from TCRdb applying MiXCR to the 5' RACE reads. Of about 890,000 distinct CDR3 sequences detected, about 12% appear once; the ten largest clones hold around 1.5%. Germline CDR1 is SQVTM and CDR2 is ANQGSEA. The CDR3 has 13 amino acids. Trimming stripped 0 bases from V and 8 bases from J, with 11 bases between. All donors comprised healthy Caucasians. Another study also made use of these data, one on yellow fever vaccine responses in identical twins. That publication notes: On the reported evidence, twins' vaccine T cell responses seemed partly convergent and partly personalized.

This receptor was identified in a woman aged 18-29 years in good health. Sequenced: PBMCs. This chain joins TRBV29-1 and TRBJ2-1; D not resolved. Here the CDR3 DNA reads TGCAGCGTTGAAGATCCGAAGTGGGATGAGCAGTTCTTC. It encodes CSVEDPKWDEQFF.